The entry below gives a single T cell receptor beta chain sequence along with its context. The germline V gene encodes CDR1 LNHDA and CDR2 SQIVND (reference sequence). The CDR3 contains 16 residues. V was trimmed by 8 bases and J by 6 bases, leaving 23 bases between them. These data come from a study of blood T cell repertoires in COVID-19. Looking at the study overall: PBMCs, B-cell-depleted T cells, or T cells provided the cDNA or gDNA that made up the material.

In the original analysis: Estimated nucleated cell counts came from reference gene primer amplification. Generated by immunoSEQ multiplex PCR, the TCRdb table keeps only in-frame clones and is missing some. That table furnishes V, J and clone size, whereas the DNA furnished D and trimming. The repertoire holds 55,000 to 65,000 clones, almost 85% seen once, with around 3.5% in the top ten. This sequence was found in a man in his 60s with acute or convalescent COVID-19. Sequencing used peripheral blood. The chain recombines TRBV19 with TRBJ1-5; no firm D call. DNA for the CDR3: TGTGCCAGTGGGCAGACGGGGAGTGTGGAGGGTCAGCCCCAGCATTTT. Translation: CASGQTGSVEGQPQHF.